One sample yielded the 20 T cell receptor beta chains listed below, sequenced in a study of blood T cells in healthy people across ages. A sample-barcoded 5' primer and a J-beta primer mix were used in a second PCR of roughly 7 to 11 cycles. Each CDR3 protein gets one entry after TCRdb re-called the 5' RACE reads with MiXCR. The sample records around 1.5 million distinct CDR3 sequences, about 40% being singletons. Sequencing was carried out using blood. The receptors come from a woman aged 18-35 years in good health.

A remark on this clonotype: A much more abundant neighbour one base away suggests this may be a read error. The chain is built from TRBV6-2 or TRBV6-3 and TRBJ2-5; 8 bases are shared with TRBD2. Germline V gene sequence: CDR1 MNHEY, CDR2 SVGEGT. CDR3 length: 14 amino acids. V was clipped by 5 bases and J by 4 bases; unmatched bases: 6. The CDR3 bases are TGTGCCAGCAGTGCCAGCGGGAGAAGAGAGACCCAGTACTTC. It specifies CASSASGRRETQYF.

Only a few counts were recorded for this clonotype. V and J are TRBV27 and TRBJ1-6; possible D gene TRBD1, 5 bases. This CDR3 region has 16 residues. Trimming removed 3 bases at V and 5 bases at J, with 14 bases between. Germline lookup yields CDR1 MNHEY and CDR2 SMNVEV (reference sequence). This chain's CDR3 is CASSFTYSRDNSPLHF. CDR3 bases: TGTGCCAGCAGTTTCACGTATTCCAGGGATAATTCACCCCTCCACTTT.

This chain links TRBV27 with TRBJ2-7; 7 bases align to TRBD2. The CDR3 consists of 12 residues. Germline lookup yields CDR1 MNHEY and CDR2 SMNVEV (reference sequence). V lost 6 bases and J lost 5; bases outside the gene matches: 4. CDR3 residues: CASSRGENEQYF. CDR3 DNA sequence: TGTGCCAGCAGCCGGGGGGAGAACGAGCAGTACTTC.

This rearrangement joins TRBV6-6 to TRBJ2-7; no definite D call. Germline assignment: CDR1 MNHNY and CDR2 SVGAGI (reference sequence). The CDR3 is 12 residues long. Trimming took off 11 bases at V and 3 bases at J, with 14 bases between the two ends. CDR3 sequence: CAVSRPNYEQYF. The CDR3, as DNA: TGTGCCGTAAGCCGGCCGAACTACGAGCAGTACTTC.

The sample holds a few counts of this clonotype. V gene TRBV18 combines with J gene TRBJ1-2, with D possibly matching TRBD1 (5 bases). This CDR3 region has 15 residues. In germline, CDR1 is KGHSH, CDR2 LQKENI. V lost 6 bases, J lost 2 bases, and 16 bases lay in between. The CDR3 bases are TGTGCCAGCTCCCGCGGGACGGACTACAACTATGGCTACACCTTC. It codes for CASSRGTDYNYGYTF.

The chain joins TRBV7-2 to TRBJ1-4, with a possible D match to TRBD1 (5 bases). Germline CDR1 and CDR2: SGHTA and FQGNSA. This CDR3 comprises 15 residues. V was shortened by 6 bases and J by 8 bases, with 19 bases between the two germline ends. The CDR3 is CASRCQGGGDEKLFF. DNA of the CDR3: TGTGCCAGCAGATGCCAGGGCGGGGGGGACGAAAAACTGTTTTTT.

V gene TRBV27 combines with J gene TRBJ2-7; either TRBD1 or TRBD2 may fit D (6 bases each). CDR1 is MNHEY and CDR2 is SMNVEV in the germline V gene (reference sequence). Deletions cut 5 bases from V and 2 bases from J, with 19 bases between. CDR3 length: 16 amino acids. The CDR3 here is CASSPRGGGHTYEQYF. The CDR3 nucleotides are TGTGCCAGCAGTCCTCGCGGTGGGGGGCATACCTACGAGCAGTACTTC.

This rearrangement joins TRBV6-1 to TRBJ1-2, with D possibly matching TRBD1 (5 bases). Germline-derived CDR1 and CDR2 are MNHNS and SASEGT. V lost 5 bases to trimming and J lost 0 bases, with 13 bases between them. The CDR3 runs to 15 residues. Here the CDR3 DNA reads TGTGCCAGCAGTACACGACAGTTAGCTAACTATGGCTACACCTTC. This sequence encodes CASSTRQLANYGYTF.

The rearrangement joins TRBV20-1 to TRBJ1-4; the match to TRBD1 covers 7 bases. In germline, CDR1 is DFQATT, CDR2 SNEGSKA (reference sequence). The CDR3 loop spans 16 amino acids. V shed 1 base and J 4 bases; nucleotides not matched to a gene: 9. The CDR3 region is CSARGSRDRNNEKLFF. The CDR3 DNA reads TGCAGTGCTAGAGGATCCCGGGACAGAAATAATGAAAAACTGTTTTTT.

This clonotype was detected a few times. This sequence joins TRBV4-1 and TRBJ2-3; either TRBD1 or TRBD2 may supply D (6 bases each). Between the trimmed V and J ends, which lost 11 bases and 4 bases, there was a span of 19 bases. Germline assignment: CDR1 MGHRA and CDR2 YSYEKL. The CDR3 length is 14 residues. CDR3 sequence reads: CACSEGGRADTQYF. In nucleotides, the CDR3 is TGCGCCTGTAGCGAGGGGGGCAGGGCAGATACGCAGTATTTT.

The chain combines TRBV27 with TRBJ2-1, with 7 bases matching TRBD1. J gave up 6 bases and V 8 bases, and 10 bases lay outside the gene matches. Germline CDR1 is MNHEY and CDR2 is SMNVEV (reference sequence). CDR3 length: 14 amino acids. Here the CDR3 reads CASRRGQEPNEQFF. CDR3 sequence (DNA): TGTGCCAGCCGTCGAGGACAGGAACCCAATGAGCAGTTCTTC.

The V gene is TRBV25-1, the J gene TRBJ1-1; no reliable D call. From germline, CDR1 is MGHDK and CDR2 SYGVNS. The CDR3 is 11 residues long. With 8 bases removed from V and 2 bases from J, the gap between germline ends came to 6 bases. CDR3 sequence (DNA): TGTGCCAGCCGAATTAACACTGAAGCTTTCTTT. Residues: CASRINTEAFF.

The V and J genes are TRBV6-5 and TRBJ1-1; D not resolved. Trimming shortened V by 2 bases and J by 11 bases, and 15 bases separated the two germline ends. CDR3 size: 13 residues. Germline CDR1 reads MNHEY; CDR2 reads SVGAGI. The CDR3 reads CASSYGPPAGAFF. The DNA of the CDR3 is TGTGCCAGCAGTTACGGGCCGCCCGCCGGGGCTTTCTTT.

The V call is TRBV28, the J call TRBJ2-7, with TRBD1 as a possible D gene (6 bases). CDR3 length: 14 amino acids. Trimming shortened V by 6 bases and J by 1 base, and 13 bases separated the two germline ends. Looked up from germline, CDR1 is MDHEN and CDR2 is SYDVKM. This CDR3 is CASRKTGTSYEQYF. CDR3 DNA sequence: TGTGCCAGCAGGAAAACCGGGACATCCTACGAGCAGTACTTC.

This sequence joins TRBV6-5 and TRBJ2-7; D possibly corresponds to TRBD2 (5 bases). Germline assignment: CDR1 MNHEY and CDR2 SVGAGI. The CDR3 sequence is 16 residues long. V lost 0 bases, J lost 3 bases, and 15 bases lay in between. DNA of the CDR3: TGTGCCAGCAGTTACTCCCGGTCGGGGAGTAACTACGAGCAGTACTTC. Amino acid sequence: CASSYSRSGSNYEQYF.

This clonotype was seen a handful of times. The chain joins TRBV20-1 to TRBJ2-7; 12 bases are a match to TRBD2. This CDR3 has 14 residues. In germline, CDR1 is DFQATT, CDR2 SNEGSKA (reference sequence). V gave up 5 bases and J gave up 7 bases; unmatched junction bases: 9. The CDR3 region is CSALLAGGYNEQYF. The CDR3 DNA follows: TGCAGTGCTCTACTAGCGGGGGGATACAATGAGCAGTACTTC.

V gene TRBV10-3 combines with J gene TRBJ1-2, with TRBD1 matching over 8 bases. The CDR3 is 14 amino acids. Germline V gene data show CDR1 as ENHRY and CDR2 as SYGVKD. J was trimmed by 1 base and V by 10 bases; bases with no gene match: 8. CDR3 residues: CATRGTGDNYGYTF. For the CDR3, the DNA is TGTGCCACCAGAGGGACAGGTGATAACTATGGCTACACCTTC.

The chain couples TRBV6-5 to TRBJ1-1; D unclear. Germline V gene lookup returns CDR1 MNHEY and CDR2 SVGAGI. The CDR3 totals 12 residues. The V end lost 2 bases, the J end lost 5 bases, and 6 bases lay between the germline ends. The CDR3 sequence is CASSYPITEAFF. The DNA of the CDR3 is TGTGCCAGCAGTTACCCCATAACTGAAGCTTTCTTT.

The V gene is TRBV7-2, the J gene TRBJ2-3; D not resolved. CDR3 length equals 12 residues. Per the germline V gene, CDR1 is SGHTA and CDR2 is FQGNSA. V lost 5 bases and J lost 2, with 5 bases in between. This CDR3 is CASSTNTDTQYF. CDR3 in DNA: TGTGCCAGCAGCACCAACACAGATACGCAGTATTTT.

Points on this clonotype: At one end, the junction sequence differs from germline, possibly due to a read error. V and J are TRBV6-1 and TRBJ2-5, with D possibly matching TRBD2 (6 bases). The CDR3 is 15 residues long. Germline CDR1 and CDR2: MNHNS and SASEGT. The chain's CDR3 is CASSQAGTSEETQYF. CDR3 nucleotide sequence: TGTGCCAGCAGTCAAGCGGGCACATCAGAAGAGACCCAGTACTTC.